The clone carrying this T cell receptor (delta chain) has only a few counts. Its antigen is undetermined. A far larger clone is one base from this, pointing to a likely read error. The sample carries other DNA sequences with the same CDR3. The data originate from a study of γδ T cells in repeated Plasmodium falciparum infection. Study background: Malian children with intense seasonal malaria exposure were compared with matched Australian children. Sampling occurred at baseline, pre-infection for selected infections, and 21 days post-infection.

Vgamma9/Vdelta2+ and Vdelta2-negative gammadelta T cells were flow-sorted from PBMC for bulk sequencing. This CDR3 region has 15 residues. Germline loops: CDR1 GEAIGNYY, CDR2 EKD. TCRdb made new clone calls on the multiplex PCR reads using CATT. The sample yields about 93,000 delta-chain clones, 0.8% to 1% seen once. Notes on the study in general: Vdelta2-negative gammadelta repertoires appeared less diverse and less shared in Malian than Australian children. Donors in Mali lived in a small rural village, largely one ethnic group.

The sequenced sample was gamma-delta T cells from blood. This sequence joins TRDV2 and TRDJ1, with D maybe TRDD2 (5 bases). Here the J gene came from matching the DNA to germline, since TCRdb omits it. The origin of this receptor is a pool of human donors (malaria-infected and uninfected, not separated). For the CDR3, the DNA is TGCGCCTGTGACCTTCTCGTACGTACTACCGATAAACTCATCTTT. Translated: CACDLLVRTTDKLIF.